This passage covers 31 T cell receptor beta chains from one sample sequenced in a study of shared clonotypes between healthy human individuals. The protocol was immunoSEQ multiplex PCR, while the TCRdb copy is restricted to in-frame clones and leaves out a portion. In the table there are roughly 480,000 clones, approximately 79% of which are singletons. The sample taken for sequencing was PBMCs. The receptors originated from a woman aged 40-49 years in good health. Some clones in this sample may be carry-over from other donors' samples.

J is TRBJ2-3 and V is TRBV4-1, with 8 bases identical to TRBD2. The germline CDR1 and CDR2 sequences are MGHRA and YSYEKL. The CDR3 has 16 amino acids. J was trimmed by 4 bases and V by 0 bases; bases with no gene match: 6. CDR3 protein: CASSQERSGRSDTQYF. CDR3 nucleotide sequence: TGCGCCAGCAGCCAAGAGAGGAGCGGGAGATCAGATACGCAGTATTTT.

The chain couples TRBV5-1 to TRBJ1-2, with unresolved D. With 0 bases removed from V and 4 bases from J, the gap between germline ends came to 10 bases. The length of the CDR3 is 14 residues. Germline CDR1 reads SGHRS; CDR2 reads YFSETQ. Written as DNA, the CDR3 is TGCGCCAGCAGCTTGGGTCAGCATATCTATGGCTACACCTTC. Translation gives CASSLGQHIYGYTF.

The genes are TRBV18 and TRBJ2-7; D is undetermined. With 0 bases removed from V and 0 bases from J, the gap between germline ends came to 9 bases. CDR1 KGHSH and CDR2 LQKENI come from the germline V gene. CDR3 size: 15 residues. The CDR3 loop reads CASSPPAQVSYEQYF. DNA for the CDR3: TGTGCCAGCTCACCACCCGCGCAGGTCTCCTACGAGCAGTACTTC.

The chain uses TRBV4-1 and TRBJ2-1, with D perhaps matching TRBD2 (5 bases). V was clipped by 4 bases and J by 5 bases, with 12 bases between them. This CDR3 is 14 amino acids long. Germline V gene data show CDR1 as MGHRA and CDR2 as YSYEKL. Here the CDR3 DNA reads TGCGCCAGCAGCCGCCCCGGGGTAAACAATGAGCAGTTCTTC. Translation: CASSRPGVNNEQFF.

This clone has only a few counts. Only one base separates this from a far larger clonotype, so it likely reflects a read error. Different DNA sequences within this sample yield the same CDR3. This chain joins TRBV7-8 and TRBJ2-7; no definite D call. V shed 6 bases and J shed 2 bases, with 17 bases lying between them. CDR3 length equals 15 residues. Germline V gene data show CDR1 as SGHVS and CDR2 as FQNEAQ. CDR3 nucleotide sequence: TGTGCCAGCAGTTTCCTCTGCTACTCACCCTACGAGCAGTACTTC. Its translation: CASSFLCYSPYEQYF. The whole variable domain, filled in from reference TRBV7-8 and TRBJ2-7, reads GAGVSQSPRYKVAKRGQDVALRCDPISGHVSLFWYQQALGQGPEFLTYFQNEAQLDKSGLPSDRFFAERPEGSVSTLKIQRTQQEDSAVYLCASSFLCYSPYEQYFGPGTRLTVT.

The chain is built from TRBV7-3 and TRBJ2-1, with 13 bases aligning to TRBD2. Unmatched junction bases numbered 5, after V lost 1 base and J lost 8 bases. CDR3 length: 16 amino acids. CDR1 is SGHTA, CDR2 FQGTGA, per germline. CDR3 bases: TGTGCCAGCAGCTTAATGGGGACTAGCGGGAACGATGAGCAGTTCTTC. This translates into CASSLMGTSGNDEQFF.

The chain employs TRBV10-3 and TRBJ1-4; D unresolved. Trimming took off 2 bases at V and 4 bases at J, with 2 bases between the two ends. This CDR3 spans 12 amino acids. Per germline, CDR1 ENHRY and CDR2 SYGVKD. The CDR3 sequence: CAISEDNEKLFF. The CDR3 DNA is TGTGCCATCAGTGAGGATAATGAAAAACTGTTTTTT.

V usage is TRBV5-4 and J usage is TRBJ2-7, with 13 positions matching TRBD2. The junction had 7 bases not matched to a gene; V was cut back by 3 bases and J by 1 base. Germline V gene lookup returns CDR1 SGHNT and CDR2 YYREEE (reference sequence). The CDR3 covers 17 residues. DNA for the CDR3: TGTGCCAGCAGCTCATTCCCGACTAGCGGGAGGTCCTACGAGCAGTACTTC. This codes for CASSSFPTSGRSYEQYF.

The rearrangement links TRBV2 to TRBJ1-2; no definite D call. Trimming removed 0 bases from V and 10 bases from J, with 15 bases in between. The CDR3 has 14 residues. Germline lookup yields CDR1 SNHLY and CDR2 FYNNEI. The CDR3, as DNA: TGTGCCAGCAGTGAAGCCCCGATTGAGTTTGACTACACCTTC. It yields the protein CASSEAPIEFDYTF.

This clone was found many times. The chain couples TRBV19 to TRBJ2-2; 14 bases agree with TRBD2. V lost 5 bases and J lost 4; bases outside the gene matches: 3. The CDR3 is 16 amino acids. Per germline, CDR1 LNHDA and CDR2 SQIVND (reference sequence). DNA of the CDR3: TGTGCCAGTAGTGACGGACTAGCGGGAGGCACCGGGGAGCTGTTTTTT. Translating it yields CASSDGLAGGTGELFF.

The V and J genes are TRBV7-2 and TRBJ2-5; a weak D match, TRBD2 (6 bases). The DNA matches TRBJ2-7 better at its end, which makes the J call doubtful. The V gene's germline CDR1 is SGHTA and CDR2 FQGNSA. The CDR3 is made up of 14 amino acids. The CDR3 coding sequence is TGTGCCAGCAGCGCCCATGGAGGGTCCTACGAGCAGTACTTC. Residues: CASSAHGGSYEQYF.

CDR3 protein: CASSLSRTIAEAFF. The CDR3, as DNA: TGTGCCAGCAGCTTAAGCAGGACAATAGCTGAAGCTTTCTTT. This chain joins TRBV7-2 and TRBJ1-1; D is perhaps TRBD1 (5 bases). CDR1 is SGHTA and CDR2 is FQGNSA in the germline V gene. This CDR3 region has 14 residues. Between the trimmed V and J ends, which lost 2 bases and 6 bases, there was a span of 13 bases.

The J gene is TRBJ1-4, the V gene TRBV11-2; 7 bases line up with TRBD1. J gave up 7 bases and V 4 bases, and 9 bases lay outside the gene matches. The CDR3 has 15 amino acids. Germline CDR1 SGHAT, CDR2 FQNNGV. Written as DNA, the CDR3 is TGTGCCAGCAGCTATGACGGACAGGTTCTTGAAAAACTGTTTTTT. Amino acids: CASSYDGQVLEKLFF.

J is TRBJ2-7 and V is TRBV28; either TRBD1 or TRBD2 may fit D (5 bases each). Germline CDR1 and CDR2: MDHEN and SYDVKM. The CDR3 sequence is 16 residues long. Trimming left V 3 bases short and J 7 bases short, with 22 bases between. The CDR3 loop is CASSFRVGRATGEQYF. CDR3 DNA: TGTGCCAGCAGTTTTAGGGTGGGCAGGGCGACGGGGGAGCAGTACTTC.

The sample holds one count of this clone. The rearrangement uses TRBV29-1 and TRBJ1-4; D gene uncertain. There are 13 residues in the CDR3. Trimming took 7 bases from V and 3 from J, leaving 12 bases between them. The V gene's germline CDR1 is SQVTM and CDR2 ANQGSEA. The chain's CDR3 is CSGVEGSNEKLFF. The CDR3 nucleotides are TGCAGCGGGGTAGAGGGTTCTAATGAAAAACTGTTTTTT.

This clone occurred a few times. V gene TRBV4-1 combines with J gene TRBJ2-5; 7 bases fit TRBD2. The end of the DNA aligns better with TRBJ2-7, so the J call may be wrong. Germline lookup yields CDR1 MGHRA and CDR2 YSYEKL. The length of the CDR3 is 15 residues. CDR3 sequence reads: CASSHGGRGDYEQYF. CDR3 bases: TGCGCCAGCAGCCATGGAGGGAGGGGCGACTACGAGCAGTACTTC.

This clone was recorded once. The rearrangement links TRBV6-5 to TRBJ1-1; the match to TRBD1 covers 8 bases. The germline V gene encodes CDR1 MNHEY and CDR2 SVGAGI. This CDR3 region has 14 residues. The J segment lost 0 bases and the V segment lost 7 bases, leaving 4 bases of the junction unmatched. The CDR3 nucleotides read TGTGCCAGCAAAACAGGGGGGTTGAACACTGAAGCTTTCTTT. Its protein product is CASKTGGLNTEAFF.

The chain is built from TRBV5-1 and TRBJ2-1; 8 nucleotides line up with TRBD1. V trimming: 3 bases; J trimming: 9 bases; junction bases outside the gene matches: 8. In germline, CDR1 is SGHRS, CDR2 YFSETQ. The CDR3 spans 14 residues. In DNA, the CDR3 is TGCGCCAGCAGCTCCCAGGGGGCGCTAGGTGAGCAGTTCTTC. Its translation is CASSSQGALGEQFF.

The sample holds many counts of this clone. Other DNA sequences in the same sample also yield this CDR3. The rearrangement uses TRBV28 and TRBJ1-6; TRBD1 aligns across 8 bases. CDR1 MDHEN and CDR2 SYDVKM come from the germline V gene. The CDR3 is 15 amino acids. With 3 bases clipped from V and 14 bases from J, the junction kept 12 bases outside the gene matches. This CDR3 reads CASSFWTGRIPALHF. The CDR3 DNA sequence: TGTGCCAGCAGTTTCTGGACAGGGAGAATTCCGGCCCTCCACTTT. The complete variable domain, with remaining parts taken from reference TRBV28 and TRBJ1-6, reads DVKVTQSSRYLVKRTGEKVFLECVQDMDHENMFWYRQDPGLGLRLIYFSYDVKMKEKGDIPEGYSVSREKKERFSLILESASTNQTSMYLCASSFWTGRIPALHFGNGTRLTVT.

This rearrangement joins TRBV28 to TRBJ2-7, with D possibly being TRBD1 (6 bases). V dropped 5 bases and J dropped 0 bases, with 11 bases sitting between them. The germline CDR1 and CDR2 sequences are MDHEN and SYDVKM. The CDR3 sequence is 14 residues long. The CDR3 region has the DNA TGTGCCAGCAGTACAGGGCTCCCCTCCTACGAGCAGTACTTC. Protein product: CASSTGLPSYEQYF.

This clone was counted between two and nine times. This chain links TRBV28 with TRBJ1-5; 8 bases are shared with TRBD1. Per the germline V gene, CDR1 is MDHEN and CDR2 is SYDVKM. Unmatched junction bases numbered 6, after V lost 6 bases and J lost 2 bases. The CDR3 loop spans 15 amino acids. The CDR3 loop is CASSRTGGGNQPQHF. The CDR3 nucleotides are TGTGCCAGCAGCCGCACAGGGGGTGGCAATCAGCCCCAGCATTTT. Full variable domain (outside the CDR3, taken from reference TRBV28 and TRBJ1-5): DVKVTQSSRYLVKRTGEKVFLECVQDMDHENMFWYRQDPGLGLRLIYFSYDVKMKEKGDIPEGYSVSREKKERFSLILESASTNQTSMYLCASSRTGGGNQPQHFGDGTRLSIL.

Comments on this clone: The final CDR3 position lacks the conserved phenylalanine or tryptophan, pointing to a likely read error. The chain employs TRBV30 and TRBJ1-3; D is unclear. CDR3 length: 13 residues. CDR1 GTSNPN and CDR2 SVGIG come from the germline V gene (reference sequence). V was clipped by 5 bases and J by 0 bases, with 8 bases between them. CDR3 bases: TGTGCCTGGCGCATATTCTCTGGAAACACCATATATTCT. Its translation: CAWRIFSGNTIYS.

The chain combines TRBV23-1 with TRBJ1-1; D unresolved. TRBV23-1 belongs to the ORF category, with a function that is uncertain. V was clipped by 4 bases and J by 4 bases, with 7 bases between them. The CDR3 extends over 12 amino acids. CDR3 amino acids: CASSRWVTEAFF. The CDR3 DNA is TGCGCCAGCAGTCGCTGGGTCACTGAAGCTTTCTTT.

V is TRBV10-3 and J is TRBJ2-3; D is perhaps TRBD2 (6 bases). V was shortened by 4 bases and J by 0 bases, with 8 bases between the two germline ends. The CDR3 covers 14 residues. Germline values: CDR1 ENHRY, CDR2 SYGVKD. The CDR3 bases are TGTGCCATCAGTGGCGGGACTAGCACAGATACGCAGTATTTT. Protein sequence: CAISGGTSTDTQYF.

The rearrangement links TRBV5-4 to TRBJ2-7; tentatively, D is TRBD1 or TRBD2 (6 bases each). CDR1 and CDR2 (germline): SGHNT, YYREEE (reference sequence). CDR3 length equals 16 residues. V lost 1 base and J 0 bases, leaving 14 bases between the germline ends. DNA for the CDR3: TGTGCCAGCAGCTTGCGGGGGCTAACAAGCTCCTACGAGCAGTACTTC. It is translated as CASSLRGLTSSYEQYF.

The chain has TRBV10-1 and TRBJ1-2; weak D call: TRBD1 (5 bases). With 9 bases removed from V and 3 bases from J, the gap between germline ends came to 14 bases. There are 13 residues in the CDR3. The germline V gene has CDR1 WNHNN and CDR2 SYGVQD (reference sequence). The CDR3 DNA is TGCGCCAGTCCAGGCAGGGTCCACTATGGCTACACCTTC. This translates into CASPGRVHYGYTF.

Concerning this clone itself: This may be a read error, as it is one base from a much larger clone. The chain uses TRBV30 and TRBJ2-2; D ambiguous. CDR1 GTSNPN and CDR2 SVGIG come from the germline V gene (reference sequence). The CDR3 is made up of 15 amino acids. V shed 2 bases and J shed 3 bases, with 13 bases lying between them. This CDR3 reads CAWSLGLVDTGELFF. The CDR3 DNA is TGTGCCTGGAGTCTAGGTCTAGTTGACACCGGGGAGCTGTTTTTT.

This chain uses TRBV28 with TRBJ2-5; D not resolved. Germline V gene sequence: CDR1 MDHEN, CDR2 SYDVKM. This CDR3 region has 12 residues. Deletions cut 5 bases from V and 1 base from J, with 5 bases between. CDR3 in amino acids: CASSVLQETQYF. CDR3 nucleotides: TGTGCCAGCAGTGTTCTCCAAGAGACCCAGTACTTC.

This clone was seen just once. V is TRBV5-1 and J is TRBJ1-1, with 8 nucleotides matching TRBD1. Looked up from germline, CDR1 is SGHRS and CDR2 is YFSETQ. This CDR3 contains 15 residues. V lost 2 bases, J lost 6 bases, and 9 bases stayed unmatched. This CDR3 reads CASSFTGGSESEAFF. CDR3 sequence (DNA): TGCGCCAGCAGCTTTACAGGGGGGAGTGAGTCTGAAGCTTTCTTT.

The J gene is TRBJ1-4, the V gene TRBV19, with 9 bases fitting TRBD1. Germline V CDR1 and CDR2: LNHDA, SQIVND (reference sequence). This CDR3 has 14 residues. The V segment lost 7 bases and the J segment 8 bases; nucleotides outside the gene matches: 8. CDR3 residues: CASISPGQGEKLFF. The CDR3 DNA follows: TGTGCCAGTATTTCCCCGGGACAGGGAGAAAAACTGTTTTTT.

V gene TRBV7-2 combines with J gene TRBJ2-3; the match to TRBD2 covers 9 bases. V was pared by 1 base and J by 4 bases, with 12 bases of the junction left unmatched. The CDR3 is 18 residues long. Germline CDR1 reads SGHTA; CDR2 reads FQGNSA. The CDR3 DNA follows: TGTGCCAGCAGCTTAGTGTTCGCGGGAGGGGGGCTCGCAGATACGCAGTATTTT. It codes for CASSLVFAGGGLADTQYF.